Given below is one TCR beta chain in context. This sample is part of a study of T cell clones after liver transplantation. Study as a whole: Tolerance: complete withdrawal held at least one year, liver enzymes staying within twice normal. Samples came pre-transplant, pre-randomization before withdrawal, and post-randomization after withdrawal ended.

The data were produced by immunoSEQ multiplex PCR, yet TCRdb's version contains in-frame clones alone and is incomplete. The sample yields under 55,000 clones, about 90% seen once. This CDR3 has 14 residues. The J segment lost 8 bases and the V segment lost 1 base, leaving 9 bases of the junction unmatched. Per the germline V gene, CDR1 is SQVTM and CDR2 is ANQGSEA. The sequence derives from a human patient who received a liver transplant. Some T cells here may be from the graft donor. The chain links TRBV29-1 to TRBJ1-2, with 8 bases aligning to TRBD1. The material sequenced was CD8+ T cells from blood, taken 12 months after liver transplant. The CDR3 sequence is CSVEGVDRGGGYTF. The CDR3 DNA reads TGCAGCGTTGAAGGTGTAGACAGGGGCGGGGGCTACACCTTC.